Listed below are T cell receptor beta chains from one sample, sequenced in a study of blood T cell repertoires in COVID-19. Data came from immunoSEQ multiplex PCR; TCRdb stores just in-frame clones and leaves some out. The sample shows about 88,000 clones, around nine tenths of them seen only once. The sample was peripheral blood. These receptors all come from a woman aged 55-70 years with COVID-19, enrolled during active disease. Both conserved end residues are part of each CDR3. Fields, in order: clone size, CDR3 length, V gene, D gene, J gene, CDR3 protein, CDR3 DNA. A D gene is named only where the DNA matches it firmly. The size entry is marked missing in some rows and otherwise reads once, few, many or a size class.

.	13	TRBV30	.	TRBJ1-5	CAWSGGWEHPQHF	TGTGCCTGGAGTGGGGGATGGGAGCACCCCCAGCATTTT
.	15	TRBV11-3	.	TRBJ2-2	CASSSPVGPTGELFF	TGTGCCAGCAGCTCCCCGGTGGGGCCAACCGGGGAGCTGTTTTTT
.	15	TRBV5-5	.	TRBJ1-6	CASSPTATNNSPLHF	TGTGCCAGCAGCCCTACAGCAACCAATAATTCACCCCTCCACTTT
.	17	TRBV5-6	.	TRBJ1-5	CASSLSRDPSSNQPQHF	TGTGCCAGCAGCTTGTCGCGGGACCCCTCTAGCAATCAGCCCCAGCATTTT
once	16	TRBV11-1	.	TRBJ1-2	CASSLAPPPRYYGYTF	TGTGCCAGCAGCTTAGCTCCTCCACCTCGGTACTATGGCTACACCTTC
.	15	TRBV7-6	.	TRBJ1-5	CASSLGVERSQPQHF	TGTGCCAGCAGCTTAGGGGTAGAGCGGAGTCAGCCCCAGCATTTT
.	14	TRBV28	TRBD2	TRBJ2-3	CASSSGGATDTQYF	TGTGCCAGCAGCAGCGGGGGGGCGACAGATACGCAGTATTTT
.	15	TRBV6-7	TRBD1	TRBJ2-2	CASRTRDRDTGELFF	TGTGCCAGCAGAACCCGGGACAGAGACACCGGGGAGCTGTTTTTT
once	13	TRBV18	.	TRBJ2-7	CASSPSQGYEQYF	TGTGCCAGCTCACCATCCCAGGGCTACGAGCAGTACTTC
.	17	TRBV24-1	TRBD1	TRBJ1-5	CATSDVRDSYSNQPQHF	TGTGCCACCAGTGATGTCCGGGACAGCTATAGCAATCAGCCCCAGCATTTT
.	12	TRBV7-9	TRBD1	TRBJ1-2	CASSKTGFGYTF	TGTGCCAGCAGCAAGACAGGGTTTGGCTACACCTTC
once	13	TRBV4-3	.	TRBJ2-1	CASSHEVGQKQFF	TGCGCCAGCAGCCACGAGGTAGGCCAGAAGCAGTTCTTC
.	16	TRBV2	TRBD1	TRBJ1-3	CASSEETGVTGNTIYF	TGTGCCAGCAGTGAAGAGACAGGGGTAACAGGAAACACCATATATTTT
.	16	TRBV4-1	TRBD2	TRBJ2-3	CASSQEGLALTDTQYF	TGCGCCAGCAGCCAAGAAGGACTAGCGTTAACAGATACGCAGTATTTT
few	15	TRBV2	.	TRBJ2-2	CASSAGRVAPGELFF	TGTGCCAGCAGTGCCGGCAGGGTGGCCCCCGGGGAGCTGTTTTTT
.	15	TRBV28	TRBD1	TRBJ1-6	CATRPTGGSNSPLHF	TGTGCCACCCGACCGACAGGGGGCTCCAATTCACCCCTCCACTTT
.	15	TRBV3-1/TRBV3-2	.	TRBJ2-3	CASSRGPSSTDTQYF	TGTGCCAGCAGCCGCGGGCCGTCTAGCACAGATACGCAGTATTTT
.	16	TRBV7-2	TRBD1	TRBJ1-5	CASSLAPEGGRQPQHF	TGTGCCAGCAGCTTAGCGCCGGAAGGGGGCAGGCAGCCCCAGCATTTT
once	15	TRBV5-1	TRBD1	TRBJ2-7	CASSHGQGSSYEQYF	TGCGCCAGCAGCCACGGACAGGGAAGCTCCTACGAGCAGTACTTC
.	14	TRBV7-8	.	TRBJ2-2	CASSVFTTTGELFF	TGTGCCAGCAGCGTATTCACTACGACCGGGGAGCTGTTTTTT
once	16	TRBV19	TRBD1	TRBJ1-2	CASSTTGQGGNYGYTF	TGTGCCAGTAGTACGACGGGACAGGGGGGTAACTATGGCTACACCTTC
few	13	TRBV29-1	.	TRBJ1-1	CSVAQQGNTEAFF	TGCAGCGTGGCCCAACAGGGGAACACTGAAGCTTTCTTT
.	15	TRBV3-1/TRBV3-2	TRBD1	TRBJ2-7	CASSQGGQNSYEQYF	TGTGCCAGCAGCCAAGGGGGACAGAATTCCTACGAGCAGTACTTC
.	15	TRBV7-2	TRBD2	TRBJ2-3	CASSARGGSPDTQYF	TGTGCCAGCAGCGCGCGGGGGGGCTCCCCCGATACGCAGTATTTT
.	17	TRBV15	TRBD2	TRBJ2-5	CATSSPGTSGGGETQYF	TGTGCCACCAGCAGTCCCGGGACTAGCGGGGGCGGGGAGACCCAGTACTTC
.	14	TRBV6-5	TRBD1	TRBJ2-7	CASSYAGTGYEQYF	TGTGCCAGCAGTTACGCTGGGACAGGGTACGAGCAGTACTTC
.	13	TRBV19	.	TRBJ2-3	CASSIEGPDTQYF	TGTGCCAGTAGTATTGAGGGCCCAGATACGCAGTATTTT
.	16	TRBV4-1	.	TRBJ1-5	CASSQEARGWDQPQHF	TGCGCCAGCAGCCAAGAGGCACGGGGGTGGGATCAGCCCCAGCATTTT
.	13	TRBV7-6	.	TRBJ2-3	CASSLSLADTQYF	TGTGCCAGCAGCTTAAGTTTAGCAGATACGCAGTATTTT
few	16	TRBV30	.	TRBJ1-5	CAWGDGSTGLNQPQHF	TGTGCCTGGGGGGATGGGTCCACAGGGCTCAATCAGCCCCAGCATTTT
.	16	TRBV6-2/TRBV6-3	TRBD1	TRBJ1-6	CASSTLGTGFNSPLHF	TGTGCCAGCAGTACTCTCGGGACAGGGTTTAATTCACCCCTCCACTTT
.	14	TRBV3-1/TRBV3-2	.	TRBJ2-7	CASSQAGDSYEQYF	TGTGCCAGCAGCCAAGCGGGGGACTCCTACGAGCAGTACTTC
.	15	TRBV19	.	TRBJ2-3	CASKQPGGGTDTQYF	TGTGCCAGTAAACAACCCGGGGGTGGGACAGATACGCAGTATTTT
.	11	TRBV6-2/TRBV6-3	.	TRBJ1-6	CASSEGSPLHF	TGTGCCAGCAGTGAGGGTTCACCCCTCCACTTT
.	15	TRBV3-1/TRBV3-2	.	TRBJ2-7	CASSQGQGPGDEQYF	TGTGCCAGCAGCCAAGGACAGGGCCCGGGGGACGAGCAGTACTTC
.	13	TRBV2	.	TRBJ1-2	CASSVFPNYGYTF	TGTGCCAGCAGCGTGTTCCCTAACTATGGCTACACCTTC
.	14	TRBV9	TRBD1	TRBJ1-5	CASSVRGQGPPQHF	TGTGCCAGCAGCGTAAGGGGACAGGGACCGCCCCAGCATTTT
.	14	TRBV30	TRBD1	TRBJ1-1	CAWREDRGWTEAFF	TGTGCCTGGAGGGAGGACAGGGGATGGACTGAAGCTTTCTTT
.	15	TRBV6-5	.	TRBJ1-2	CASRRPGRGDYGYTF	TGTGCCAGCAGACGACCGGGACGCGGGGACTATGGCTACACCTTC
.	13	TRBV6-2/TRBV6-3	.	TRBJ2-7	CASSYARSYEQYF	TGTGCCAGCAGTTACGCCAGGTCCTACGAGCAGTACTTC
.	15	TRBV11-2	.	TRBJ2-1	CASSLETRGDNEQFF	TGTGCCAGCAGCTTGGAGACCAGGGGGGACAATGAGCAGTTCTTC
.	15	TRBV28	TRBD1	TRBJ1-2	CASSPPTGLAYGYTF	TGTGCCAGCAGTCCCCCGACAGGGTTAGCCTATGGCTACACCTTC
.	14	TRBV19	TRBD1	TRBJ1-5	CASSTDRGRQPQHF	TGTGCCAGTAGTACGGACAGGGGAAGGCAGCCCCAGCATTTT
few	20	TRBV3-1/TRBV3-2	TRBD1	TRBJ1-1	CASSQDGPIKQQGRNTEAFF	TGTGCCAGCAGCCAAGATGGGCCAATAAAACAACAGGGGAGGAACACTGAAGCTTTCTTT
.	13	TRBV4-2	TRBD1	TRBJ1-5	CASSRTGDKAQHF	TGTGCCAGCAGCCGGACAGGGGATAAGGCCCAGCATTTT
.	15	TRBV5-1	TRBD2	TRBJ2-5	CASTRSGGFQETQYF	TGCGCCAGCACAAGAAGCGGGGGATTCCAAGAGACCCAGTACTTC
once	15	TRBV7-8	.	TRBJ1-1	CASTQISGVNTEAFF	TGTGCCAGCACCCAGATTTCAGGGGTGAACACTGAAGCTTTCTTT
.	16	TRBV11-2	TRBD2	TRBJ2-1	CASSLERLAVYNEQFF	TGTGCCAGCAGCTTAGAGCGACTAGCGGTCTACAATGAGCAGTTCTTC